This T cell receptor beta chain is drawn from a study of blood T cells in healthy people across ages. The wider study: When template switching was applied, about one barcoded beta molecule was captured per two T cells. Overall study results and limits: Age showed a roughly linear inverse relationship with TCR beta diversity per million T cells. Among long-lived donors, naive CD4+ cells were more numerous and diversity higher than in aged donors.

This clonotype was seen only a few times. Antigen specificity is unknown. It was with a sample-barcoded 5' primer and a J-beta primer mix that a second PCR of roughly 7 to 12 cycles was run. Every cDNA molecule bore a tag from a template-switch adaptor containing 12 random nucleotides. Via MiXCR, TCRdb re-called the 5' RACE reads, giving one row per CDR3 protein. The data show approximately 600,000 distinct CDR3 sequences, approximately 59% seen once. Germline CDR1 and CDR2: DFQATT and SNEGSKA (reference sequence). This CDR3 has 18 amino acids. V trimming: 6 bases; J trimming: 2 bases; junction bases outside the gene matches: 13.

The sequence was obtained from a man in his sixties in good health. What was sequenced was blood. This chain connects TRBV20-1 to TRBJ2-5; 15 nucleotides align to TRBD2. CDR3 sequence reads: CSAGGLAGGPMWQETQYF. CDR3 bases: TGCAGTGCCGGAGGACTAGCGGGGGGGCCGATGTGGCAAGAGACCCAGTACTTC.